One sample yielded the 11 T cell receptor beta chains listed below, sequenced in a study of identical twins (dated by TCRdb to the mid-2010s). The library was obtained by 5' RACE. The data were produced on an Illumina HiSeq 2000. TCRdb redid the processing of the public reads, applying fastp at Q25 and MiXCR, and retained in-frame beta chains. Identical CDR3 proteins give one entry, which carries the most common genes and DNA. The sample table lists about 570,000 distinct CDR3 sequences, 9% to 10% of them with a count of one. The top ten hold roughly 3% of the sample. The data also belong to a second study, concerning yellow fever vaccine responses in identical twins.

Sequencing used PBMCs. The receptors shown here come from a woman aged 18 to 35 in good health.

The chain employs TRBV10-3 and TRBJ2-7; a possible D gene is TRBD1 (5 bases). This CDR3 has 13 residues. Trimming removed 3 bases at V and 5 bases at J, with 11 bases between. Germline V lookup: CDR1 ENHRY, CDR2 SYGVKD. The CDR3 reads CAISESRVDEQYF. DNA for the CDR3: TGTGCCATCAGTGAATCCAGGGTCGACGAGCAGTACTTC.

At least ten counts were recorded for this clonotype. The chain recombines TRBV5-1 with TRBJ2-7; 7 bases map to TRBD1. V was clipped by 4 bases and J by 5 bases; unmatched bases: 15. The CDR3 has 16 residues. The germline CDR1 and CDR2 sequences are SGHRS and YFSETQ. CDR3 bases: TGCGCCAGCAGCCCCCGGACCACAGGGGACAATAACGAGCAGTACTTC. This translates into CASSPRTTGDNNEQYF. Full variable domain (outside the CDR3, taken from reference TRBV5-1 and TRBJ2-7): KAGVTQTPRYLIKTRGQQVTLSCSPISGHRSVSWYQQTPGQGLQFLFEYFSETQRNKGNFPGRFSGRQFSNSRSEMNVSTLELGDSALYLCASSPRTTGDNNEQYFGPGTRLTVT.

The V gene is TRBV2, the J gene TRBJ2-2; 7 positions match TRBD2. The length of the CDR3 is 13 residues. The V gene end was trimmed by 11 bases and the J gene end by 0 bases; junction bases not matched to a gene: 3. The germline CDR1 and CDR2 sequences are SNHLY and FYNNEI. CDR3 DNA: TGTGCCGGGGGGGTGCCGAACACCGGGGAGCTGTTTTTT. Amino acid sequence: CAGGVPNTGELFF. The variable domain in full, with the rest retrieved from reference TRBV2 and TRBJ2-2, is EPEVTQTPSHQVTQMGQEVILRCVPISNHLYFYWYRQILGQKVEFLVSFYNNEISEKSEIFDDQFSVERPDGSNFTLKIRSTKLEDSAMYFCAGGVPNTGELFFGEGSRLTVL.

This clonotype was recorded many times. This chain connects TRBV7-8 to TRBJ2-7; D unclear. Germline CDR1 and CDR2: SGHVS and FQNEAQ. V was cut by 3 bases and J by 4 bases, with 7 bases left in between. CDR3 size: 12 residues. CDR3 DNA sequence: TGTGCCAGCAGCTTTAATGCGTACGAGCAGTACTTC. Protein product: CASSFNAYEQYF.

This clonotype appeared many times. V and J are TRBV20-1 and TRBJ2-7, with D possibly matching TRBD2 (6 bases). V lost 6 bases and J 3 bases, leaving 15 bases between the germline ends. Per the germline V gene, CDR1 is DFQATT and CDR2 is SNEGSKA (reference sequence). The CDR3 has 13 amino acids. The CDR3 DNA reads as TGCAGTGCCCCCCGGGGACTCTACTACGAGCAGTACTTC. This codes for CSAPRGLYYEQYF.

This clonotype came up many times. This chain connects TRBV7-9 to TRBJ2-7; TRBD2 matches at 10 bases. This CDR3 spans 16 amino acids. V lost 7 bases, J lost 3 bases, and 12 bases stayed unmatched. The germline V gene encodes CDR1 SEHNR and CDR2 FQNEAQ (reference sequence). The CDR3 region has the DNA TGTGCCAGCACCCAAGACGGGACTAGCGCCATCTACGAGCAGTACTTC. Residues: CASTQDGTSAIYEQYF. The variable domain in full, with the rest retrieved from reference TRBV7-9 and TRBJ2-7, is DTGVSQNPRHKITKRGQNVTFRCDPISEHNRLYWYRQTLGQGPEFLTYFQNEAQLEKSRLLSDRFSAERPKGSFSTLEIQRTEQGDSAMYLCASTQDGTSAIYEQYFGPGTRLTVT.

V usage is TRBV30 and J usage is TRBJ2-1; D unclear. From germline, CDR1 is GTSNPN and CDR2 SVGIG (reference sequence). Trimming removed 4 bases from V and 12 bases from J, with 4 bases in between. There are 8 residues in the CDR3. Here the CDR3 reads CAWNAQFF. The CDR3 DNA is TGTGCCTGGAACGCGCAGTTCTTC. Using reference TRBV30 and TRBJ2-1 for the parts outside the CDR3, the full variable domain is SQTIHQWPATLVQPVGSPLSLECTVEGTSNPNLYWYRQAAGRGLQLLFYSVGIGQISSEVPQNLSASRPQDRQFILSSKKLLLSDSGFYLCAWNAQFFGPGTRLTVL.

This clonotype was counted a few times. The rearrangement links TRBV28 to TRBJ2-7; D is unresolved. Germline values: CDR1 MDHEN, CDR2 SYDVKM. The CDR3 is 11 residues long. The ends were cut back, 4 bases at V and 5 bases at J, with 6 bases in the middle. CDR3 region: CASSSPHEQYF. The CDR3, as DNA: TGTGCCAGCAGTTCTCCCCACGAGCAGTACTTC.

There are a few counts of this clonotype. The CDR3 reads CASSLVGTPKMNTEAFF. The CDR3 DNA reads TGTGCCAGCAGCTTAGTGGGGACCCCTAAGATGAACACTGAAGCTTTCTTT. The rearrangement uses TRBV7-8 and TRBJ1-1; a possible D gene is TRBD1 (5 bases). V was clipped by 1 base and J by 0 bases, with 15 bases between them. The CDR3 is made up of 17 amino acids. The germline CDR1 and CDR2 sequences are SGHVS and FQNEAQ.

This clonotype was counted many times. The chain carries TRBV5-1 and TRBJ2-7; D is tentatively TRBD1 or TRBD2 (5 bases each). CDR1 and CDR2 (germline): SGHRS, YFSETQ. The CDR3 loop spans 14 amino acids. V was cut by 1 base and J by 2 bases, with 10 bases left in between. The CDR3 DNA reads as TGCGCCAGCAGCTTGCCCGGGGCCCCCTACGAGCAGTACTTC. Encoded protein: CASSLPGAPYEQYF.

This clonotype was recorded many times. The chain uses TRBV20-1 and TRBJ2-2; perhaps D is TRBD1 or TRBD2 (5 bases each). The ends were cut back, 3 bases at V and 5 bases at J, with 10 bases in the middle. The CDR3 has 13 amino acids. CDR1 DFQATT and CDR2 SNEGSKA come from the germline V gene (reference sequence). DNA for the CDR3: TGCAGTGCTAGCTTCGAGGGGACCGGGGAGCTGTTTTTT. As protein: CSASFEGTGELFF.